These 21 T cell receptor beta chains came from one sample sequenced in a study of low-dose radiotherapy and immunotherapy resistance in tumors. PCR amplification of the TCRs was performed with Phusion for about 20 PCR cycles, and it relied on a constant-region primer together with a V-primer adapter. Via MiXCR, TCRdb re-called the reads, giving one row per CDR3 protein. The sample lists around 57,000 distinct CDR3 sequences; around a third were seen once. Time point in this sample: after trial treatment. Sample treatment: LDRT plus nivolumab, ipilimumab, low-dose cyclophosphamide and aspirin (RACIN trial). Sequencing used PBMCs, obtained after low-dose radiotherapy plus immunotherapy. The receptors originated from a male donor with rectosigmoid adenocarcinoma.

This chain joins TRBV5-4 and TRBJ2-5, with D perhaps matching TRBD1 (6 bases). CDR1 SGHNT and CDR2 YYREEE come from the germline V gene (reference sequence). V dropped 4 bases and J dropped 3 bases, with 19 bases sitting between them. This CDR3 is built from 16 residues. CDR3 loop: CASSPANRAKKETQYF. The CDR3 nucleotides read TGTGCCAGCAGCCCGGCTAACAGGGCCAAAAAAGAGACCCAGTACTTC.

In this sample, this clonotype turned up many times. This rearrangement joins TRBV29-1 to TRBJ2-7, with 10 bases identical to TRBD1. V trimming: 6 bases; J trimming: 3 bases; junction bases outside the gene matches: 17. The CDR3 totals 17 residues. CDR1 is SQVTM and CDR2 is ANQGSEA in the germline V gene. CDR3 DNA: TGCAGCGTCCTCGACAAACACCGGGACAGGGGACTCTACGAGCAGTACTTC. Translated, it gives CSVLDKHRDRGLYEQYF.

This clonotype was seen ten or more times. V gene TRBV25-1 combines with J gene TRBJ2-5; the D call may be TRBD1 or TRBD2 (6 bases each). Germline lookup yields CDR1 MGHDK and CDR2 SYGVNS. V was shortened by 2 bases and J by 6 bases, with 19 bases between the two germline ends. The CDR3 runs 16 residues. The CDR3: CASSEQGRGGSKTQYF. The CDR3 nucleotides read TGTGCCAGCAGTGAACAGGGCAGGGGAGGTTCGAAGACCCAGTACTTC.

This clonotype occurred many times. The chain couples TRBV6-5 to TRBJ1-5, with D possibly being TRBD1 (5 bases). The germline V gene has CDR1 MNHEY and CDR2 SVGAGI. Trimming removed 4 bases from V and 0 bases from J, with 16 bases in between. The CDR3 covers 17 residues. CDR3: CASSFGPGPHSNQPQHF. The CDR3 bases are TGTGCCAGCAGTTTTGGGCCGGGACCTCATAGCAATCAGCCCCAGCATTTT.

Many counts were recorded for this clonotype. CDR3 in amino acids: CASNLAGLGYEQYF. Here the CDR3 DNA reads TGTGCCAGCAACTTAGCGGGACTCGGGTACGAGCAGTACTTC. The chain recombines TRBV9 with TRBJ2-7; 8 nucleotides agree with TRBD2. V lost 6 bases, J lost 4 bases, and 9 bases stayed unmatched. In germline, CDR1 is SGDLS, CDR2 YYNGEE. This CDR3 comprises 14 residues.

This clonotype was counted ten times or more. This chain joins TRBV3-1 and TRBJ1-1; D not certain. The V end lost 2 bases, the J end lost 4 bases, and 8 bases lay between the germline ends. Germline loops: CDR1 LGHDT, CDR2 YNNKEL (reference sequence). The CDR3 has 13 residues. This chain's CDR3 is CASSQSSGTEAFF. In DNA, the CDR3 is TGTGCCAGCAGCCAATCAAGCGGCACTGAAGCTTTCTTT.

This clonotype was recorded at least ten times. The V gene is TRBV29-1, the J gene TRBJ2-7, with TRBD2 matching over 9 bases. The CDR3 covers 17 residues. Germline V gene data show CDR1 as SQVTM and CDR2 as ANQGSEA. With 4 bases clipped from V and 4 bases from J, the junction kept 17 bases outside the gene matches. CDR3 residues: CSVVPRKLAGGRYEQYF. CDR3 nucleotides: TGCAGCGTTGTTCCAAGAAAACTAGCGGGCGGAAGATACGAGCAGTACTTC.

In this sample, this clonotype turned up many times. The chain links TRBV3-1 to TRBJ2-7; the match to TRBD2 covers 7 bases. The CDR3 loop spans 13 amino acids. Germline CDR1 LGHDT, CDR2 YNNKEL (reference sequence). With 5 bases clipped from V and 6 bases from J, the junction kept 7 bases outside the gene matches. The CDR3 loop is CASSVIRGVEQYF. CDR3 coding DNA: TGTGCCAGCAGCGTCATTCGGGGGGTCGAGCAGTACTTC.

The rearrangement uses TRBV12-3 or TRBV12-4 and TRBJ1-1; possible D gene TRBD1, 5 bases. This CDR3 comprises 19 residues. V lost 1 base, J lost 3 bases, and 24 bases lay in between. DNA for the CDR3: TGTGCCAGCAGTTTAGTGTTGGGTGGGCAGGGTGGATTGGACACTGAAGCTTTCTTT. The encoded protein is CASSLVLGGQGGLDTEAFF.

This clonotype appeared many times. CDR3 DNA: TGTGCTTCGGGCGGGGGGGCCGACAATGAGCAGTTCTTC. Protein: CASGGGADNEQFF. This chain uses TRBV27 with TRBJ2-1; TRBD2 matches at 9 bases. The CDR3 length is 13 residues. Germline lookup yields CDR1 MNHEY and CDR2 SMNVEV (reference sequence).

This chain links TRBV18 with TRBJ1-1; no clear D gene. V was clipped by 2 bases and J by 2 bases, with 15 bases between them. Germline CDR1 is KGHSH and CDR2 is LQKENI. The CDR3 totals 16 residues. The CDR3 DNA sequence: TGTGCCAGCTCACCATTGTCCGAGGGTCGAAACACTGAAGCTTTCTTT. Its translation: CASSPLSEGRNTEAFF.

This clonotype was counted many times. This sequence joins TRBV7-2 and TRBJ1-2; a weak D match, TRBD1 (5 bases). This CDR3 spans 13 amino acids. The germline V gene encodes CDR1 SGHTA and CDR2 FQGNSA. Trimming took off 7 bases at V and 8 bases at J, with 17 bases between the two ends. The DNA of the CDR3 is TGTGCCAGCACCTTGGGTGGGGCCCAGGGCTACACCTTC. Its protein product is CASTLGGAQGYTF.

This clonotype came up many times. The V and J genes are TRBV28 and TRBJ2-7; D is perhaps TRBD1 (5 bases). The germline CDR1 and CDR2 sequences are MDHEN and SYDVKM. Trimming took 6 bases from V and 3 from J, leaving 12 bases between them. The CDR3 totals 13 residues. The CDR3 nucleotides are TGTGCCAGCAGGGTCAACAGGTTCTACGAGCAGTACTTC. Encoded protein: CASRVNRFYEQYF.

This clonotype has at least ten counts. The V and J genes are TRBV30 and TRBJ2-7, with D perhaps matching TRBD1 (5 bases). The CDR3 totals 11 residues. Germline CDR1 reads GTSNPN; CDR2 reads SVGIG (reference sequence). V lost 2 bases, J lost 5 bases, and 7 bases lay in between. As DNA, the CDR3 is TGTGCCTGGAGTACAGGCCACGAGCAGTACTTC. Translated: CAWSTGHEQYF.

This clonotype is termed medium-sized. The V call is TRBV7-9, the J call TRBJ2-3; D may be TRBD1 (6 bases). Per germline, CDR1 SEHNR and CDR2 FQNEAQ (reference sequence). CDR3 length: 15 residues. V was cut by 5 bases and J by 0 bases, with 12 bases left in between. Here the CDR3 DNA reads TGTGCCAGCAGCCCACCGGACAGCAGCACAGATACGCAGTATTTT. It is translated as CASSPPDSSTDTQYF. Using reference TRBV7-9 and TRBJ2-3 for the parts outside the CDR3, the full variable domain is DTGVSQNPRHKITKRGQNVTFRCDPISEHNRLYWYRQTLGQGPEFLTYFQNEAQLEKSRLLSDRFSAERPKGSFSTLEIQRTEQGDSAMYLCASSPPDSSTDTQYFGPGTRLTVL.

The J gene is TRBJ2-7, the V gene TRBV6-5; weak D call: TRBD1 (6 bases). The ends were cut back, 6 bases at V and 9 bases at J, with 12 bases in the middle. CDR1 is MNHEY and CDR2 is SVGAGI in the germline V gene. This CDR3 is 11 amino acids long. Here the CDR3 DNA reads TGTGCCAGCAGACAGGGATGGGCGCAGTACTTC. It yields the protein CASRQGWAQYF.

This clonotype was counted many times. The V call is TRBV20-1, the J call TRBJ2-5; the D is unclear. Trimming removed 0 bases from V and 1 base from J, with 9 bases in between. CDR3 length equals 14 residues. The germline V gene encodes CDR1 DFQATT and CDR2 SNEGSKA (reference sequence). The chain's CDR3 is CSARDRVLQETQYF. The CDR3 DNA reads TGCAGTGCTAGAGATAGAGTTCTCCAAGAGACCCAGTACTTC.

In its sample, this clonotype was seen many times. This chain joins TRBV3-1 and TRBJ1-1; D ambiguous. This CDR3 is built from 14 residues. Germline-derived CDR1 and CDR2 are LGHDT and YNNKEL (reference sequence). V was pared by 3 bases and J by 2 bases, with 10 bases between. CDR3 coding DNA: TGTGCCAGCAGCCAGGGTACCCCCAACACTGAAGCTTTCTTT. Translation gives CASSQGTPNTEAFF.

The chain employs TRBV5-5 and TRBJ1-1, with TRBD1 matching 9 bases. The V segment lost 4 bases and the J segment 4 bases; nucleotides outside the gene matches: 2. The CDR3 covers 13 residues. Per germline, CDR1 SGHKS and CDR2 YYEKEE (reference sequence). This CDR3 reads CASSGGQGTEAFF. The DNA for the CDR3 is TGTGCCAGCAGCGGGGGACAGGGCACTGAAGCTTTCTTT.

There are many counts of this clonotype. This chain connects TRBV7-9 to TRBJ2-7; D is tentatively TRBD1 or TRBD2 (5 bases each). Trimming left V 3 bases short and J 6 bases short, with 21 bases between. The CDR3 totals 16 residues. Germline assignment: CDR1 SEHNR and CDR2 FQNEAQ (reference sequence). CDR3 residues: CASSLGVGLRDGEQYF. The CDR3 nucleotides read TGTGCCAGCAGCTTGGGGGTCGGGTTACGGGACGGCGAGCAGTACTTC. Combining the CDR3 with reference TRBV7-9 and TRBJ2-7 gives the whole variable domain DTGVSQNPRHKITKRGQNVTFRCDPISEHNRLYWYRQTLGQGPEFLTYFQNEAQLEKSRLLSDRFSAERPKGSFSTLEIQRTEQGDSAMYLCASSLGVGLRDGEQYFGPGTRLTVT.

In regard to this clonotype: A far larger clone is only one base removed, so a read error is likely. The chain couples TRBV6-1 to TRBJ1-6, with D uncertain. Germline CDR1 MNHNS, CDR2 SASEGT. Trimming removed 11 bases at V and 5 bases at J, with 16 bases between. The CDR3 runs to 14 residues. The CDR3 coding sequence is TGTGCCGTCAGCCGGGAGGTAGATAATTCACCCCTCCACTTT. Amino acids: CAVSREVDNSPLHF.